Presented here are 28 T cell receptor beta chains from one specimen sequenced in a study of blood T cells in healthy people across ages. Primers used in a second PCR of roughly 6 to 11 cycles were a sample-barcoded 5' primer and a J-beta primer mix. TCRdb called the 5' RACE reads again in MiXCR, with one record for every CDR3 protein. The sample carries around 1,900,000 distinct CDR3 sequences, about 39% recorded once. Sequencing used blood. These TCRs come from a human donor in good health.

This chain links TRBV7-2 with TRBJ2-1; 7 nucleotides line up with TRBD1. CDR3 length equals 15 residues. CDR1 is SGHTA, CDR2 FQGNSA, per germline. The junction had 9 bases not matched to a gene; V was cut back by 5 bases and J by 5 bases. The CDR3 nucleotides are TGTGCCAGCAGCATCGCACAGGGGCGGGACAATGAGCAGTTCTTC. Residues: CASSIAQGRDNEQFF.

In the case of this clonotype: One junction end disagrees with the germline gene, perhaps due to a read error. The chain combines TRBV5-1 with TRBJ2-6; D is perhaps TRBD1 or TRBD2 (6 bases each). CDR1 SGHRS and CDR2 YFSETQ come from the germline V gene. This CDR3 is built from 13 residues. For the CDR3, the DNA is TGCGCCAGCAGCTTGGGGGGGGCCAACGTCCGGACTTTC. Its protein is CASSLGGANVRTF.

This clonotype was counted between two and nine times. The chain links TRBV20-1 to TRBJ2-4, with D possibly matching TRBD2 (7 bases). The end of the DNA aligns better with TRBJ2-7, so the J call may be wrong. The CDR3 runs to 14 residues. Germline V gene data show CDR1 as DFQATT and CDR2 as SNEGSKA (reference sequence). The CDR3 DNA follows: TGCAGTGCTAGAGATCGGGGGGCCCCCTACGAGCAGTACTTC. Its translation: CSARDRGAPYEQYF.

This CDR3 is CARGRGLYGYTF. The CDR3 region has the DNA TGTGCCAGGGGCAGGGGACTCTATGGCTACACCTTC. The chain is built from TRBV2 and TRBJ1-2, with TRBD1 as a possible D gene (6 bases). The germline V and J ends were trimmed by 9 bases and 4 bases, with 12 bases remaining between them. CDR1 and CDR2 from the germline V gene are SNHLY and FYNNEI. CDR3 size: 12 residues.

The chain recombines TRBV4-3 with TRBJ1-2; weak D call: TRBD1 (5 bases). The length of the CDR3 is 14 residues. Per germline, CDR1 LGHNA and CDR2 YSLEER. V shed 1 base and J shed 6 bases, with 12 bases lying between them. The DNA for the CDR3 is TGCGCCAGCAGCCAAGTCAGGGTTACGAATGGCTACACCTTC. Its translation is CASSQVRVTNGYTF.

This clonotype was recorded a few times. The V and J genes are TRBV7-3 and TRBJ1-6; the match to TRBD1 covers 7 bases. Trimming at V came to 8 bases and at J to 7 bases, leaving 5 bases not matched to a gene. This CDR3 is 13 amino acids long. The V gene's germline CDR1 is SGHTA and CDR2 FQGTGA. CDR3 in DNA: TGTGCCAGCCGGGACAGCTTGAATTCACCCCTCCACTTT. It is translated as CASRDSLNSPLHF.

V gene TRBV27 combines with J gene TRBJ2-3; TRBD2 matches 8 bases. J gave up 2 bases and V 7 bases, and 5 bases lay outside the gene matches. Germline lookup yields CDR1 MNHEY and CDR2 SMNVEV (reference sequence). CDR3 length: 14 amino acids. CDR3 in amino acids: CASIERGNTDTQYF. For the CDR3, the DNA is TGTGCCAGCATCGAGCGGGGGAACACAGATACGCAGTATTTT.

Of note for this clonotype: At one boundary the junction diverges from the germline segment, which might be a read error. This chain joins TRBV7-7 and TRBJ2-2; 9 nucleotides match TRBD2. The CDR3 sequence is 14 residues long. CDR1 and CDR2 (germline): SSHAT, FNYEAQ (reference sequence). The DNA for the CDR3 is TGTGCCAGCAGGGAGCGGGGGGCCCCCTCGGAGCGGTTTTTT. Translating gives CASRERGAPSERFF.

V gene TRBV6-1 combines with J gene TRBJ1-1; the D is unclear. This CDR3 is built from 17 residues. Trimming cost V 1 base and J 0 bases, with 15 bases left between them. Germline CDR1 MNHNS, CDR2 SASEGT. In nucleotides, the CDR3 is TGTGCCAGCAGTGAAGATCCCCGGGGAGGGATGAACACTGAAGCTTTCTTT. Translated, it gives CASSEDPRGGMNTEAFF.

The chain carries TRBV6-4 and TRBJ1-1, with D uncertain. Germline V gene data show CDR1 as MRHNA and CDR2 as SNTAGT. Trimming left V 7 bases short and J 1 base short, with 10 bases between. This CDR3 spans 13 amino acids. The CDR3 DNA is TGTGCCAGCAACTCATCCAGGAACACTGAAGCTTTCTTT. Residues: CASNSSRNTEAFF.

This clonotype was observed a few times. The CDR3, as DNA: TGTGCCAGCAGCAAAGAAACAGAAGAGACCCAGTACTTC. Protein: CASSKETEETQYF. The rearrangement uses TRBV21-1 and TRBJ2-5. TRBV21-1 counts as a pseudogene. The CDR3 extends over 13 amino acids.

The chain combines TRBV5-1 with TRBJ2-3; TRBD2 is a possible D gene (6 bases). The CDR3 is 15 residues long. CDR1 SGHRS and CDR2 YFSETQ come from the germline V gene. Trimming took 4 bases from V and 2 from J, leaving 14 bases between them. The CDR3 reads CASSVYGGFTDTQYF. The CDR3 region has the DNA TGCGCCAGCAGCGTGTACGGGGGTTTCACAGATACGCAGTATTTT.

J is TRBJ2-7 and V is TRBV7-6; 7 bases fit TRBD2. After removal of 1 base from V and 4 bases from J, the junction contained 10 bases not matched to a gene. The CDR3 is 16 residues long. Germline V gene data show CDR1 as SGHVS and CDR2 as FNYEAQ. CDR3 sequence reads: CASSLEAGLLNYEQYF. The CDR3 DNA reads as TGTGCCAGCAGCTTAGAAGCGGGACTTTTAAATTACGAGCAGTACTTC.

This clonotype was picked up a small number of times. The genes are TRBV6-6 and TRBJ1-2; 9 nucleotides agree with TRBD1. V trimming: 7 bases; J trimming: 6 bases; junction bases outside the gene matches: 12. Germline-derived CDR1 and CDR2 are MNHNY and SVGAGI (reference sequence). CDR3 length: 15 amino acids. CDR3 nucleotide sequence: TGTGCCAGCAACACGGACAGGGGCCGACCGGATGGCTACACCTTC. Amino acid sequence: CASNTDRGRPDGYTF.

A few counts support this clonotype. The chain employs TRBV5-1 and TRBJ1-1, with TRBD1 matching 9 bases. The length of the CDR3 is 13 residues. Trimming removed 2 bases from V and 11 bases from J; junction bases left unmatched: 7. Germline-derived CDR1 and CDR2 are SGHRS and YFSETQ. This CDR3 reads CASSLTPGTGAFF. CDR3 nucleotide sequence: TGCGCCAGCAGCTTAACCCCGGGGACAGGGGCTTTCTTT.

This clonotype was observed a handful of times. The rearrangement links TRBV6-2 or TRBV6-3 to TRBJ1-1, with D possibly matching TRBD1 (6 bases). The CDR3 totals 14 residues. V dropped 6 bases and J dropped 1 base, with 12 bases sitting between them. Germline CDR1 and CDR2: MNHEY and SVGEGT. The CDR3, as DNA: TGTGCCAGCAGCCGAAGGACAGAGAACACTGAAGCTTTCTTT. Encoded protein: CASSRRTENTEAFF.

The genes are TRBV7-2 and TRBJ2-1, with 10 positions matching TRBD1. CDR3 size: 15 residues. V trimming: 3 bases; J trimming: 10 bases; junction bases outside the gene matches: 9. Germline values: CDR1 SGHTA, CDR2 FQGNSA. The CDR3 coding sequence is TGTGCCAGCAGCTTTACGGGACAGGGGTTGTACGAGCAGTTCTTC. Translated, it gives CASSFTGQGLYEQFF.

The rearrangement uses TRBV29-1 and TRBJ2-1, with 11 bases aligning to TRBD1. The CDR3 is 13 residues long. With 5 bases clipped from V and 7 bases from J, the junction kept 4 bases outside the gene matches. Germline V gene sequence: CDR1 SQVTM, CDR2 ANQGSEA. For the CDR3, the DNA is TGCAGCGTTTGGACAGGGGGCAAGAATGAGCAGTTCTTC. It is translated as CSVWTGGKNEQFF.

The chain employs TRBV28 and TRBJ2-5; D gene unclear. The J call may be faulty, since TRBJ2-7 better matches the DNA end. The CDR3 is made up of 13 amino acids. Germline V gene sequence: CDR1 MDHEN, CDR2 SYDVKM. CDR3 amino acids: CASSLFIRDEQYF. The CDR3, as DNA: TGTGCCAGCAGTTTATTTATCCGGGACGAGCAGTACTTC.

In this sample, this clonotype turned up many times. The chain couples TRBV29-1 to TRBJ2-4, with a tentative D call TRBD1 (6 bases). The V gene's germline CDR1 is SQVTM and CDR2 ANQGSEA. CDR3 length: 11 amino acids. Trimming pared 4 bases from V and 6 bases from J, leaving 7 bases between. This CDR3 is CSVVQGNIQYF. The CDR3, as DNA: TGCAGCGTTGTACAGGGAAACATTCAGTACTTC.

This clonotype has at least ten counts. For the CDR3, the DNA is TGTGCCAGCAGTGCGGGGAGCAATCAGCCCCAGCATTTT. It specifies CASSAGSNQPQHF. The chain joins TRBV6-2 or TRBV6-3 to TRBJ1-5, with D uncertain. The CDR3 sequence is 13 residues long. CDR1 and CDR2 from the germline V gene are MNHEY and SVGEGT. Trimming cost V 5 bases and J 1 base, with 6 bases left between them.

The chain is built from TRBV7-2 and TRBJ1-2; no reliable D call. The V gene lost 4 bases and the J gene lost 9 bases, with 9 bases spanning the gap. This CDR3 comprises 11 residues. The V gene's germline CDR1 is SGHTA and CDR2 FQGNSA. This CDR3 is CASSSLGSYTF. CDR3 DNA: TGTGCCAGCAGCTCCTTAGGTAGCTACACCTTC.

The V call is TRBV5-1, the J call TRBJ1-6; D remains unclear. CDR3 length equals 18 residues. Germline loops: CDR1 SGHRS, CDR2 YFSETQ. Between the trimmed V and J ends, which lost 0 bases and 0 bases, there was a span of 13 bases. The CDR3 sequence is CASSLALAGGSYNSPLHF. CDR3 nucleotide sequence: TGCGCCAGCAGCTTGGCCCTGGCAGGTGGCTCCTATAATTCACCCCTCCACTTT.

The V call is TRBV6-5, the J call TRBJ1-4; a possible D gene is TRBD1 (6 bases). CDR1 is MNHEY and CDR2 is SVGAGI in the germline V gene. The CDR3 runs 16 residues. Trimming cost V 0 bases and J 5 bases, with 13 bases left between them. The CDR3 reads CASSYSTGKLNEKLFF. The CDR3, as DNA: TGTGCCAGCAGTTACTCCACAGGGAAGCTAAATGAAAAACTGTTTTTT.

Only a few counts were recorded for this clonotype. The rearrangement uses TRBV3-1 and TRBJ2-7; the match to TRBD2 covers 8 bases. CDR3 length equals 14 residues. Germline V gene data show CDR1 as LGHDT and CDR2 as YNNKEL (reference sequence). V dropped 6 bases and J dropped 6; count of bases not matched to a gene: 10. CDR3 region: CASSLAGIRGEQYF. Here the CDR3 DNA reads TGTGCCAGCAGTCTAGCGGGCATCCGGGGCGAGCAGTACTTC.

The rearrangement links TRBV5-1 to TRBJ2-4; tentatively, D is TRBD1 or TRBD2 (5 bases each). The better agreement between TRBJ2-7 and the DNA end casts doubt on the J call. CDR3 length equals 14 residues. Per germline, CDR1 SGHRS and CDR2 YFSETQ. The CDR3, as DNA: TGCGCCAGCAGCTGGGGGTCCGGGGATTACGAGCAGTACTTC. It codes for CASSWGSGDYEQYF.

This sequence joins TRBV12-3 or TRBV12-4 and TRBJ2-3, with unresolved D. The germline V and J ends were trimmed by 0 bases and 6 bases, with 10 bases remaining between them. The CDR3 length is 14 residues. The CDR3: CASSLAGIADTQYF. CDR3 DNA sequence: TGTGCCAGCAGTTTAGCAGGTATCGCCGATACGCAGTATTTT.

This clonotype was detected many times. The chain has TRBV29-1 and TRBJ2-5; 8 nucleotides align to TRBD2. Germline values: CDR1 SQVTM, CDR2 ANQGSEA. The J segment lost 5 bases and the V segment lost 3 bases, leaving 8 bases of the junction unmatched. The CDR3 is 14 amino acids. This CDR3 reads CSVDYSGVGETQYF. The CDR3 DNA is TGCAGCGTTGATTATAGCGGGGTGGGGGAGACCCAGTACTTC.